The rows below give T cell receptor beta chains drawn from one sample of a study of T-cell reconstitution after alpha-beta-depleted transplantation in children. TCRdb processed the PCR reads anew with MiXCR; each CDR3 protein has one entry. The data show 15,000 to 20,000 distinct CDR3 sequences, roughly 12% seen once. The sequencing used PBMCs, mostly from graft donor cells, collected 180 days after TCRalphabeta/CD19-depleted stem cell transplant. These receptors were taken from a boy under two years old who had a stem cell transplant for Wiskott-Aldrich syndrome, so the T cells may come from the graft donor. The CDR3 runs from the conserved cysteine through the conserved F or W. The D gene is left open where the match is weak. The listing skips clone size in some rows; elsewhere it reads once, few, many or a size class.

j_gene	abundance	v_gene	d_gene	CDR3nt	CDR3aa
TRBJ2-1	.	TRBV30	.	TGTGCCTGGAGTGCTACCTACCGGGTTTCCAATGAGCAGTTCTTC	CAWSATYRVSNEQFF
TRBJ2-2	many	TRBV28	.	TGTGCCAGCAGTTTGTTCACCACCGGGGAGCTGTTTTTT	CASSLFTTGELFF
TRBJ2-5	.	TRBV28	TRBD2	TGTGCCAGCAGTTTTTTAGGGCGGGGGGGTAAAGAGACCCAGTACTTC	CASSFLGRGGKETQYF
TRBJ1-5	.	TRBV12-3/TRBV12-4	.	TGTGCCAGCAGTTCACGATACCCCCAGAGCAATCAGCCCCAGCATTTT	CASSSRYPQSNQPQHF
TRBJ2-3	.	TRBV29-1	TRBD2	TGCAGCGTCGCGGGACTAGCAAGAGCAGATACGCAGTATTTT	CSVAGLARADTQYF
TRBJ2-7	.	TRBV3-1	.	TGTGCCAGCGCCCAGGCAGCGATCTCCTACGAGCAGTACTTC	CASAQAAISYEQYF
TRBJ2-7	many	TRBV14	.	TGTGCCAGCAGCCAAGACAACAGCTACTACGAGCAGTACTTC	CASSQDNSYYEQYF
TRBJ1-6	.	TRBV12-3/TRBV12-4	.	TGTGCCAGCAGTCCCAATGGGCCGGGCTATTCACCCCTCCACTTT	CASSPNGPGYSPLHF
TRBJ2-7	.	TRBV28	.	TGTGCCAGCAGTTTACTATCCTACTACGAGCAGTACTTC	CASSLLSYYEQYF
TRBJ1-1	many	TRBV18	.	TGTGCCAGCTCACCGGTACAGGCTGAAGCTTTCTTT	CASSPVQAEAFF
TRBJ2-1	.	TRBV5-6	TRBD1	TGTGCCAGCAGCTTCCCCACAGGGGAATACAATGAGCAGTTCTTC	CASSFPTGEYNEQFF
TRBJ1-6	few	TRBV5-5	.	TGTGCCAGCAGCTTACAGGGCGATTCACCCCTCCACTTT	CASSLQGDSPLHF
TRBJ2-2	many	TRBV5-1	.	TGCGCCAGCAGCCGGGACTCCTCTCCCGGCACCGGGGAGCTGTTTTTT	CASSRDSSPGTGELFF
TRBJ2-7	few	TRBV30	.	TGTGCCTGGAGTGTGGGAAGGGGCTACGAGCAGTACTTC	CAWSVGRGYEQYF
TRBJ2-1	.	TRBV2	TRBD1	TGTGCCACCCAAGCTGACAGGGGGTTCGAGCAGTTCTTC	CATQADRGFEQFF
TRBJ1-5	few	TRBV6-1	.	TGTGCCAGCAGGGGGCTCGACAATCAGCCCCAGCATTTT	CASRGLDNQPQHF
TRBJ2-3	.	TRBV12-3/TRBV12-4	TRBD2	TGTGCCAGCACCCTAGCGGGGAGCACAGATACGCAGTATTTT	CASTLAGSTDTQYF
TRBJ2-7	many	TRBV7-9	.	TGTGCCAGCAGCTTAGGTATAGGGACGGATACCTACGAGCAGTACTTC	CASSLGIGTDTYEQYF
TRBJ1-1	.	TRBV7-9	.	TGTGCCAGCAGCTTACTCCCGGGGGGGCCCGCTGAAGCTTTCTTT	CASSLLPGGPAEAFF
TRBJ2-1	many	TRBV6-2/TRBV6-3	.	TGTGCCAGCAGTTACACGACTAGTCTGGGGCAGTTCTTC	CASSYTTSLGQFF
TRBJ2-7	.	TRBV3-1	.	TGTGCCAGCAGCCAAGCGTCCCATTTGGAGCAGTACTTC	CASSQASHLEQYF
TRBJ2-1	medium-sized	TRBV12-3/TRBV12-4	TRBD1	TGTGCCAGCAGCCGGTTTGGGACAGGGTTCAATGAGCAGTTCTTC	CASSRFGTGFNEQFF
TRBJ2-1	many	TRBV7-9	.	TGTGCCAGCAGCCCCGGACGGAAGTCCTACAATGAGCAGTTCTTC	CASSPGRKSYNEQFF
TRBJ2-1	few	TRBV3-1	.	TGTGCCAGCAGCCGAACAGGAGTTAACAATGAGCAGTTCTTC	CASSRTGVNNEQFF
TRBJ1-5	.	TRBV28	TRBD1	TGTGCCAGCAGCCGAGACAGGGTGGGTCAGCCCCAGCATTTT	CASSRDRVGQPQHF
TRBJ1-6	few	TRBV28	TRBD1	TGTGCCAGCAGTTTCAGGGGGCGTTATTCACCCCTCCACTTT	CASSFRGRYSPLHF
TRBJ2-5	.	TRBV5-6	.	TGTGCCAGCAGGCCAGAGTTCCAAGAGACCCAGTACTTC	CASRPEFQETQYF
TRBJ2-7	.	TRBV5-4	.	TGTGCCAGCAGCAGTGGACAGACCTTCTCCTACGAGCAGTACTTC	CASSSGQTFSYEQYF
TRBJ1-2	few	TRBV27	.	TGTGCCACCGGCGCGGGGGTCGGCTATGGCTACACCTTC	CATGAGVGYGYTF
TRBJ2-2	.	TRBV7-8	.	TGTGCCAGCAGCTTAGCTAGAGAGATTACCGGGGAGCTGTTTTTT	CASSLAREITGELFF
TRBJ1-4	many	TRBV4-3	.	TGCGCCAGCAGCCGGAGCCCCGGACAGATTAATGAAAAACTGTTTTTT	CASSRSPGQINEKLFF
TRBJ2-1	many	TRBV18	.	TGTGCCAGCGGGGCAGGGTCTAGTGAGCAGTTCTTC	CASGAGSSEQFF
TRBJ2-4	.	TRBV28	.	TGTGCCAGCGCACCACAGGTCGGGGGTACCATTCAGTACTTC	CASAPQVGGTIQYF
TRBJ1-1	.	TRBV29-1	.	TGCAGCGCCTGGACGGCCCTGAACACTGAAGCTTTCTTT	CSAWTALNTEAFF
TRBJ2-1	many	TRBV11-2	.	TGTGCCAGCAGCTTAGGAGATTTAGAGAATGAGCAGTTCTTC	CASSLGDLENEQFF
TRBJ1-6	many	TRBV6-5	TRBD1	TGTGCCAGCAGTACAGGGGGCACCTATAATTCACCCCTCCACTTT	CASSTGGTYNSPLHF
TRBJ2-5	few	TRBV20-1	TRBD2	TGCAGTGCTAGAGGAACTAGCGGGATTAATATAGAGACCCAGTACTTC	CSARGTSGINIETQYF
TRBJ1-2	.	TRBV9	.	TGTGCCAGCAGCGTAGGGGCGGGGGGCCTCCACTATGGCTACACCTTC	CASSVGAGGLHYGYTF